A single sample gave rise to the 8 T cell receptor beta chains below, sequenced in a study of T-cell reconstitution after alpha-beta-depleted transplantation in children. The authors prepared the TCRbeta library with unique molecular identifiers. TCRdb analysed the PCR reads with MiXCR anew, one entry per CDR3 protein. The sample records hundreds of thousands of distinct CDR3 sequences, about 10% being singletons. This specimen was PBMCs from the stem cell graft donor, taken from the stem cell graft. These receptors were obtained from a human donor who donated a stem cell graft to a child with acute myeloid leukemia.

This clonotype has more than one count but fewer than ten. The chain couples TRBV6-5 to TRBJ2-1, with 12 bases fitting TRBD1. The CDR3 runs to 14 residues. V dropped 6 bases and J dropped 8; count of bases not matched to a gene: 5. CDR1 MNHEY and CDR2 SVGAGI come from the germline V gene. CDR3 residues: CASSGTGGNYEQFF. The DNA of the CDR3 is TGTGCCAGCAGCGGGACAGGGGGCAACTATGAGCAGTTCTTC.

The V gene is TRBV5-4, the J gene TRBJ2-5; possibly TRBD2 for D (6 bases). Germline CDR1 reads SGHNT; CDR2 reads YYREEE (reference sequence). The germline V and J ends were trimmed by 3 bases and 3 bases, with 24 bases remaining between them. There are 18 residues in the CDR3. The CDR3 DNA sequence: TGTGCCAGCAGCTGGGCTAACTCGGGGACTGGCAGAAAAGAGACCCAGTACTTC. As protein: CASSWANSGTGRKETQYF.

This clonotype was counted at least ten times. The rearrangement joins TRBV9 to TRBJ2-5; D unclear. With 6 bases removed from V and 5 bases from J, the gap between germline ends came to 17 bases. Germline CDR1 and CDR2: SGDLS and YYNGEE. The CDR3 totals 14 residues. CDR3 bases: TGTGCCAGCACTTCCTCCGGCGGCTGGGAGACCCAGTACTTC. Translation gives CASTSSGGWETQYF.

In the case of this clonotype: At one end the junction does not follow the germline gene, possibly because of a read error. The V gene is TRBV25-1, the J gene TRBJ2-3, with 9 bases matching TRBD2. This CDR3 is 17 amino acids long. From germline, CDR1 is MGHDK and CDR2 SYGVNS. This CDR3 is CASSLRAGGAHTDAQYF. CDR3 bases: TGTGCCAGCAGCCTCCGGGCGGGGGGGGCTCACACAGATGCGCAGTATTTT.

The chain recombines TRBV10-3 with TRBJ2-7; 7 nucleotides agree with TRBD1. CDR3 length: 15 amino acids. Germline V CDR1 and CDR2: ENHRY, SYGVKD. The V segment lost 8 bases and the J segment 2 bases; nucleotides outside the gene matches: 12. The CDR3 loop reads CAIGKSGGAAYEQYF. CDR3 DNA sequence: TGTGCCATCGGTAAATCAGGGGGAGCGGCCTACGAGCAGTACTTC.

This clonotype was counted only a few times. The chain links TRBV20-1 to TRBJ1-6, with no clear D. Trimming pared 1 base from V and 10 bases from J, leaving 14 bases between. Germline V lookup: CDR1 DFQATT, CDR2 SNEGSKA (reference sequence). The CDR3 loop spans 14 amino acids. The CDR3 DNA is TGCAGTGCTAGAGTTGGCAGCTTTGACTCACCCCTCCACTTT. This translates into CSARVGSFDSPLHF.

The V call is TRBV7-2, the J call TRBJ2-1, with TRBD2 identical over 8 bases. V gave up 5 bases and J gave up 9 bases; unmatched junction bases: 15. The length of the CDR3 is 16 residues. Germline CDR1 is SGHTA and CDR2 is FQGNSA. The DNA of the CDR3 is TGTGCCAGCAGCCACCCCCCGGGACTAGTAGCAGGTGAGCAGTTCTTC. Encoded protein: CASSHPPGLVAGEQFF. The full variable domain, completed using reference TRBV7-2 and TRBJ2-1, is GAGVSQSPSNKVTEKGKDVELRCDPISGHTALYWYRQSLGQGLEFLIYFQGNSAPDKSGLPSDRFSAERTGGSVSTLTIQRTQQEDSAVYLCASSHPPGLVAGEQFFGPGTRLTVL.

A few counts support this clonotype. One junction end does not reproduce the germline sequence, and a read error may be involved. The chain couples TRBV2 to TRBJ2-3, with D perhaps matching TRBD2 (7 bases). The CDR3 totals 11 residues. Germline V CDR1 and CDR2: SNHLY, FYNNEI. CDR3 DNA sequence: TGTGCCAGCAGTGAATGGGGGGGCGCGAATTTT. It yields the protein CASSEWGGANF.